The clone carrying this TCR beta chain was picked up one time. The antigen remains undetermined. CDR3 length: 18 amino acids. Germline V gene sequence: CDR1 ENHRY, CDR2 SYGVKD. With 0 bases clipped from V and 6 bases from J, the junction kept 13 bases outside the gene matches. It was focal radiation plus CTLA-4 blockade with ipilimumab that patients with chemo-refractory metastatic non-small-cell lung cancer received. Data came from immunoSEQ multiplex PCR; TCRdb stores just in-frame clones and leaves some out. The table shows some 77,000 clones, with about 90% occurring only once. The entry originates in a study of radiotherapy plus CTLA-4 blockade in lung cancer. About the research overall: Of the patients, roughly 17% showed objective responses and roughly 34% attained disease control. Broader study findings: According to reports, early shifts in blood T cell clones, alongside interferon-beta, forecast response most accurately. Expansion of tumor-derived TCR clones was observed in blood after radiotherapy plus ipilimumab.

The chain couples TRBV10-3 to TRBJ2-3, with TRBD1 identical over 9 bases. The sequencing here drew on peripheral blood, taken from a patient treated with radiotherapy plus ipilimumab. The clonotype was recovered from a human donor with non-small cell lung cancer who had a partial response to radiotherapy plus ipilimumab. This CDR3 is CAISESEGDRANLDTQYF. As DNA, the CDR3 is TGTGCCATCAGTGAGTCCGAAGGGGACAGGGCGAACCTCGATACGCAGTATTTT.